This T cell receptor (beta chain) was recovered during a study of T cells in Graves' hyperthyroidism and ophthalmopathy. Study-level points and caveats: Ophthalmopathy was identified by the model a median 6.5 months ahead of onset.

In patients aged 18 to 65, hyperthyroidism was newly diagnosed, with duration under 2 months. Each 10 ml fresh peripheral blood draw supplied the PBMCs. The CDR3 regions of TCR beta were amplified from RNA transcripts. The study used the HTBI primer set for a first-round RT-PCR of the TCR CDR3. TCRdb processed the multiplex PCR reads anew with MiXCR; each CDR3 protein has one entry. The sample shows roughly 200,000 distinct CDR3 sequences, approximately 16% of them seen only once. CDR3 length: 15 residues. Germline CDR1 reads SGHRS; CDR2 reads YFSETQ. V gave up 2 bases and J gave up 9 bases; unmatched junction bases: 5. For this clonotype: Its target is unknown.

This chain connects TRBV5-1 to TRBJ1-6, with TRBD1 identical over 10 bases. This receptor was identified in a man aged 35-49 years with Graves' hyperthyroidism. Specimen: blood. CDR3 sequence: CASSFGTGDISPLHF. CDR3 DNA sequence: TGCGCCAGCAGCTTCGGGACAGGGGACATTTCACCCCTCCACTTT.